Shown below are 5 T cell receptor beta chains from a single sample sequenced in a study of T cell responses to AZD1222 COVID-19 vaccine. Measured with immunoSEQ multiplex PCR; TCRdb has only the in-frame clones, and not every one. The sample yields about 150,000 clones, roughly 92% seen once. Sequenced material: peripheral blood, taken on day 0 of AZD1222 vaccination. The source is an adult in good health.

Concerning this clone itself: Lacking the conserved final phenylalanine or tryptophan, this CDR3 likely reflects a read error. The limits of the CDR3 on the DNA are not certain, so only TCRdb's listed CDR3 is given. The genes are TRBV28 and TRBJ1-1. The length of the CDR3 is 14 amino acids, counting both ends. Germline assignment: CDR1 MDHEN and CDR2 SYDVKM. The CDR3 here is CASTSGGRLFVLGL.

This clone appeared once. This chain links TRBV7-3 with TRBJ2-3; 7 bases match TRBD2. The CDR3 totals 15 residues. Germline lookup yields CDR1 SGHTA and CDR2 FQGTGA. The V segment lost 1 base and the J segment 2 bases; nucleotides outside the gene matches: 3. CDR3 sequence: CASSLKAGDTDTQYF. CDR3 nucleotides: TGTGCCAGCAGCTTAAAGGCGGGGGACACAGATACGCAGTATTTT.

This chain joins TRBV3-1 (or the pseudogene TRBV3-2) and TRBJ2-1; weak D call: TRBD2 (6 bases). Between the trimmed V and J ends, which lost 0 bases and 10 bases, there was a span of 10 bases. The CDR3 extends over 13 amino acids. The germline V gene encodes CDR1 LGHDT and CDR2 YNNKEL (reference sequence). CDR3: CASSQDRGREQFF. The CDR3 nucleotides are TGTGCCAGCAGCCAAGATCGAGGGAGGGAGCAGTTCTTC.

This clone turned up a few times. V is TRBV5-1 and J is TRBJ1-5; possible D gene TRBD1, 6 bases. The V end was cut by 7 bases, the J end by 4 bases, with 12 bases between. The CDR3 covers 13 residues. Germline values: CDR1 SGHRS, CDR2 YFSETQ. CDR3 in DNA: TGCGCCAGCTCCCCGGGACAAAATCAGCCCCAGCATTTT. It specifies CASSPGQNQPQHF.

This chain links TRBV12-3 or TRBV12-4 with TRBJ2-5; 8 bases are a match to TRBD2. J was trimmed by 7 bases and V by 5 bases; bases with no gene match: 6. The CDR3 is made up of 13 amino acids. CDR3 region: CASSRTSSGTQYF. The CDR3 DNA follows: TGTGCCAGCAGTAGGACTAGCTCGGGGACCCAGTACTTC.